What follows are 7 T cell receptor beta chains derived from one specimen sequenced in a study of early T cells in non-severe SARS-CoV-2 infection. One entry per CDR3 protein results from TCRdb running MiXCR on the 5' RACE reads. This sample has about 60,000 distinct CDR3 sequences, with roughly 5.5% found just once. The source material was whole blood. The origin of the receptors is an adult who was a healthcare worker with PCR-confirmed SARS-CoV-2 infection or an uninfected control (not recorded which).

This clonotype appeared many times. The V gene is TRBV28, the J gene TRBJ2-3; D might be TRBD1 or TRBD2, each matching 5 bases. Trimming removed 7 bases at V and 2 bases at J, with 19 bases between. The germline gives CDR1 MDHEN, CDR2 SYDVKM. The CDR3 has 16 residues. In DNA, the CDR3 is TGTGCCAGCACCAGAGAGGGTTGGGGGAACACAGATACGCAGTATTTT. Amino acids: CASTREGWGNTDTQYF.

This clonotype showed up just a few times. The CDR3 sequence: CASSLAPRSNTGELFF. CDR3 sequence (DNA): TGTGCCAGCAGTTTAGCACCTCGGTCGAACACCGGGGAGCTGTTTTTT. The rearrangement joins TRBV12-3 or TRBV12-4 to TRBJ2-2; no clear D. Trimming removed 0 bases from V and 0 bases from J, with 8 bases in between. This CDR3 has 16 residues.

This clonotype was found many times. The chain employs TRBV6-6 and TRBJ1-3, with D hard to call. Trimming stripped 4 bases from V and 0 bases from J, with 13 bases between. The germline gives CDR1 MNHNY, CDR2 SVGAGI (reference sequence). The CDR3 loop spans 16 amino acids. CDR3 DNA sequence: TGTGCCAGCAGTTCGGGGAGTAACCTCTCTGGAAACACCATATATTTT. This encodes CASSSGSNLSGNTIYF.

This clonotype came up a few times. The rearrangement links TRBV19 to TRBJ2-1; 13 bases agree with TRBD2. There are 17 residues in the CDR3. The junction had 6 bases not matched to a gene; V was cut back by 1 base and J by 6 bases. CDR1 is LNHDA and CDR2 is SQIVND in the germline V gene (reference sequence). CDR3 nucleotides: TGTGCCAGTAGTATAGGAGGGACTAGCGGGATTGGCAATGAGCAGTTCTTC. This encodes CASSIGGTSGIGNEQFF.

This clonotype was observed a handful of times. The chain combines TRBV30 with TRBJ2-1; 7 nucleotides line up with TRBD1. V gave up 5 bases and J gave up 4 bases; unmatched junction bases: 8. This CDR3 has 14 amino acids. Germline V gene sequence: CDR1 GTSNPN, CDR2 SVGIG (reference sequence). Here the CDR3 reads CAWSGTETYNEQFF. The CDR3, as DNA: TGTGCCTGGTCCGGGACAGAGACTTACAATGAGCAGTTCTTC.

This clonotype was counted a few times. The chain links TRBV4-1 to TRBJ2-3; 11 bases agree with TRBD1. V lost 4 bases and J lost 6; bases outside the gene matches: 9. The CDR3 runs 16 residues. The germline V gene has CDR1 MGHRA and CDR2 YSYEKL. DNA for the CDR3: TGCGCCAGCAGCCCGTACGGACAGGGGGCGATGGATACGCAGTATTTT. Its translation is CASSPYGQGAMDTQYF.

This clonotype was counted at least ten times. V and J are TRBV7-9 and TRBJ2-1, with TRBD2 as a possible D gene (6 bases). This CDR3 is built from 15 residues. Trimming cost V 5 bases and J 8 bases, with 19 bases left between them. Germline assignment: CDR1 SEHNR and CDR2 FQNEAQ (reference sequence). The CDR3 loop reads CASSLGRRGGDEQFF. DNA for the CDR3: TGTGCCAGCAGCCTGGGCAGGAGGGGCGGAGATGAGCAGTTCTTC.